The entry below gives a single T cell receptor (beta chain) sequence along with its context. With 0 bases removed from V and 3 bases from J, the gap between germline ends came to 7 bases. Germline CDR1 is MGHRA and CDR2 is YSYEKL. The CDR3 loop spans 14 amino acids. This sample was included in a study of blood T cell repertoires in COVID-19. Clones were sequenced by immunoSEQ multiplex PCR, and TCRdb holds only the in-frame ones, with some missing. The sample consists of roughly 230,000 clones, 80% to 90% of them appearing once. J is TRBJ2-3 and V is TRBV4-1; D uncertain. Sequenced material: peripheral blood. This receptor was obtained from a man in his fifties with acute or convalescent COVID-19. CDR3 protein: CASSQEVTTDTQYF. CDR3 DNA: TGCGCCAGCAGCCAAGAGGTGACAACAGATACGCAGTATTTT.